The T cell receptor beta chain under discussion was sequenced for a study of blood T cell repertoires in COVID-19. About the study: The study drew acute and convalescent COVID-19 samples from the United States, Italy and Spain.

TCRdb keeps only in-frame clones here, not all; method: immunoSEQ multiplex PCR. The sample includes 60,000 to 85,000 clones, around nine tenths seen only once; the top ten take roughly 1.5%. In germline, CDR1 is SNHLY, CDR2 FYNNEI. The CDR3 extends over 12 amino acids. Losses at the gene ends were 7 bases for V and 6 bases for J; bases not matched to a gene: 6. The clonotype was recovered from a man aged 50-60 years with acute or convalescent COVID-19. V gene TRBV2 combines with J gene TRBJ2-7, with 7 bases identical to TRBD1. Sequencing was done on a sample of peripheral blood. CDR3 amino acids: CASIRQGSEQYV. CDR3 coding DNA: TGTGCCAGCATCCGACAGGGCAGCGAGCAGTACGTC.